This paragraph covers one T cell receptor beta chain sequence. Its antigen is still unknown. This CDR3 contains 15 residues. V gave up 6 bases and J gave up 4 bases; unmatched junction bases: 11. CDR1 and CDR2 (germline): MNHEY, SVGAGI. The sample belongs to a study of beta chain features in type 1 diabetes. General study points: TCRB CDR3 length was moderately but significantly reduced in all four CD4+ subsets of Type 1 diabetes patients.

Reverse transcribing all isolated RNA meant expressed TCRB transcripts were sequenced. Some clones are missing from TCRdb's copy, which holds only in-frame ones; the method was immunoSEQ multiplex PCR. The table lists about 240,000 clones, 14% of them singletons. This chain links TRBV6-5 with TRBJ1-2, with 7 bases fitting TRBD1. What was sequenced was naive CD4+ T cells from blood. The clonotype originates from a man in his thirties or forties with type 1 diabetes. CDR3 sequence (DNA): TGTGCCAGCAGACTTTTACTCCGGGACAGCTATGGCTACACCTTC. It encodes CASRLLLRDSYGYTF.